This T cell receptor (beta chain) is from a study of identical twins. Template switching created a universal primer site, and the cDNA included unique molecular identifiers. TCRdb called the 5' RACE reads again in MiXCR, with one record for every CDR3 protein. The data show around 530,000 distinct CDR3 sequences, roughly 15% seen once. The CDR3 sequence is 16 residues long. Trimming removed 5 bases from V and 8 bases from J, with 22 bases in between. Germline CDR1 and CDR2: MNHNS and SASEGT. The sample holds a few counts of this clonotype. This same sample was also taken into another study, of yellow fever vaccine responses in identical twins.

The sequence came from a woman under 30 in good health. Sample: CD4+ T cells sorted from blood. The rearrangement joins TRBV6-1 to TRBJ2-1; tentatively, D is TRBD1 or TRBD2 (7 bases each). The CDR3 nucleotides are TGTGCCAGCAGTCAAAATCGACAGGGCGGGAGCGATGAGCAGTTCTTC. Amino acids: CASSQNRQGGSDEQFF.